This T cell receptor (beta chain) originates from a study of blood T cell repertoires in COVID-19. In the study overall: PBMCs, B-cell-depleted T cells, or T cells provided the cDNA or gDNA that made up the material.

There are a few counts of this clone. Repertoires were generated with immunoSEQ multiplex PCR, while TCRdb's copy carries only in-frame clones and drops some. The sample contains 65,000 to 70,000 clones, about 86% of which appear only once. The TCR sequence derives from a woman aged 60 to 75 with acute or convalescent COVID-19. Sequencing was performed on peripheral blood.

The CDR3: CASSTSPGGNTEAFF. The CDR3 region has the DNA TGCGCCAGCAGTACTAGTCCAGGGGGAAACACTGAAGCTTTCTTT. This chain connects TRBV5-1 to TRBJ1-1, with 7 bases aligning to TRBD1. J was trimmed by 2 bases and V by 5 bases; bases with no gene match: 9. CDR3 length: 15 residues. Germline-derived CDR1 and CDR2 are SGHRS and YFSETQ.